This T cell receptor (beta chain) was sequenced for a study of T-cell memory formation after mild COVID-19. Study findings and constraints: Contracting clones, day 15 to 85, had balanced CD4/CD8, and later expanders favored CD4+.

cDNA libraries for TCR alpha and TCR beta, carrying sample barcodes and UMIs, came from 5'RACE with constant-segment primers. TCRdb redid the calling of the 5' RACE reads with MiXCR, one entry per CDR3 protein. The sample records about 350,000 distinct CDR3 sequences, 25% to 30% being singletons. This clonotype was observed a few times. Its target is unknown. The sequence was collected from an adult woman who had mild COVID-19 (a few samples of this study predate the infection). Cell type and time point are not known. Sequenced: PBMCs or a T cell subset sorted from them (not recorded which).

The CDR3 DNA sequence: TGTGCCAGCAGCCCTAGACAGGGATCCTACTCTGGGGCCAACGTCCTGACTTTC. It is translated as CASSPRQGSYSGANVLTF. This chain links TRBV3-1 with TRBJ2-6; 7 bases are a match to TRBD1. Trimming cost V 4 bases and J 0 bases; bases outside gene matches: 9. This CDR3 is 18 amino acids long. Looked up from germline, CDR1 is LGHDT and CDR2 is YNNKEL (reference sequence).